This T cell receptor (beta chain) was observed in a study of control samples from healthy donors and cancer patients. Germline V lookup: CDR1 SGHNT, CDR2 YYREEE (reference sequence). The CDR3 loop spans 15 amino acids. Trimming took off 0 bases at V and 7 bases at J, with 16 bases between the two ends. Sequenced by immunoSEQ multiplex PCR; TCRdb stores in-frame clones only, minus some. The sample contains over 90,000 clones, roughly 90% of which appear only once. V gene TRBV5-4 combines with J gene TRBJ2-5, with a possible D match to TRBD2 (6 bases). The sequence was collected from a man aged 55 to 70 with lung cancer. Material: PBMCs. In DNA, the CDR3 is TGTGCCAGCAGCTTGGCGGGGGACGGATTACCGACCCAGTACTTC. This translates into CASSLAGDGLPTQYF.